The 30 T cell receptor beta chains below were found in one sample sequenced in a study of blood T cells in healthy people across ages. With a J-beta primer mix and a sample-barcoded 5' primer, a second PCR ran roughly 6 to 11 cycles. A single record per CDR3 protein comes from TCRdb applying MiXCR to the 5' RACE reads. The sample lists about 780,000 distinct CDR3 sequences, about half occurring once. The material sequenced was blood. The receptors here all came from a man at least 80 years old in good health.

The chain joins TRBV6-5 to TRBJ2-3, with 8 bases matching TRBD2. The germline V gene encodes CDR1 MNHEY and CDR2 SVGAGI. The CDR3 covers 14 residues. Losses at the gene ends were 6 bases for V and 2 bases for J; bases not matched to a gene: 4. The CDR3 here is CASRVAGTTDTQYF. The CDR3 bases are TGTGCCAGCAGGGTAGCGGGGACCACAGATACGCAGTATTTT.

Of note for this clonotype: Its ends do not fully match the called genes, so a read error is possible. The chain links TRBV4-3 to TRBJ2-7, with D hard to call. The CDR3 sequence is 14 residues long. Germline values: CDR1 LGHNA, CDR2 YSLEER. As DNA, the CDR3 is TGTGCCAGCAGCCAAAGCAGGAGCTCCTACGAGCAGTACTTC. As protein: CASSQSRSSYEQYF.

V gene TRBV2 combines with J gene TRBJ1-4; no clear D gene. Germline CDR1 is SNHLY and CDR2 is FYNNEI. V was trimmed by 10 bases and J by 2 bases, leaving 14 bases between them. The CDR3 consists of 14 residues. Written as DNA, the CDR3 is TGTGCCATTAACCAGGAAGGCACTAATGAAAAACTGTTTTTT. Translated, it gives CAINQEGTNEKLFF.

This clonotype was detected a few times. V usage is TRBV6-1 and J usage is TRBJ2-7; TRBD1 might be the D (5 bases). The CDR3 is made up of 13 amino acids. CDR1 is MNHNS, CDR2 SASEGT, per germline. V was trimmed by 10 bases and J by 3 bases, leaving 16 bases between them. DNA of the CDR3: TGTGCCATCCGACAGCCAGTCGTCTACGAGCAGTACTTC. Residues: CAIRQPVVYEQYF.

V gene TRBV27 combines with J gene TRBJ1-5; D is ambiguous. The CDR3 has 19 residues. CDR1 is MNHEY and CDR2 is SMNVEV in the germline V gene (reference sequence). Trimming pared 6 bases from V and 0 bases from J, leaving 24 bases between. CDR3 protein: CASSPGLVYRDYSNQPQHF. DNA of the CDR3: TGTGCCAGCAGCCCTGGATTGGTCTACAGAGATTATAGCAATCAGCCCCAGCATTTT.

In DNA, the CDR3 is TGTGCCAGCAGTTTAGCAGGGACAGGGGTAGGCTACACCTTC. This encodes CASSLAGTGVGYTF. The chain links TRBV12-3 or TRBV12-4 to TRBJ1-2, with 10 bases identical to TRBD1. V dropped 0 bases and J dropped 8; count of bases not matched to a gene: 3. The CDR3 is 14 residues long.

In nucleotides, the CDR3 is TGCAGTGCGGCTCCATTGACGGTAACTTCGGATACGCAGTATTTT. It codes for CSAAPLTVTSDTQYF. The chain links TRBV20-1 to TRBJ2-3; D gene unclear. This CDR3 is 15 amino acids long. The ends were cut back, 6 bases at V and 6 bases at J, with 22 bases in the middle. Germline V gives CDR1 DFQATT, CDR2 SNEGSKA (reference sequence).

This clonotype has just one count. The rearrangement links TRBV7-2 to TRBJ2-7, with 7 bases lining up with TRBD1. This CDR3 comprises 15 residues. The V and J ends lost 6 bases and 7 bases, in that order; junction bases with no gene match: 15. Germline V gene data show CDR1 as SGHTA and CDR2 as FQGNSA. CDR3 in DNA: TGTGCCAGCAGTTCGAAGACAGGGCTAACACGGGAGCAGTACTTC. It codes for CASSSKTGLTREQYF.

DNA for the CDR3: TGTGCCATCAGTGAGGATCCATCGGGAGGGCCGCGCGGTGAGCAGTTCTTC. Its protein product is CAISEDPSGGPRGEQFF. This chain uses TRBV10-3 with TRBJ2-1, with 8 bases aligning to TRBD2. The CDR3 loop spans 17 amino acids. J was trimmed by 9 bases and V by 2 bases; bases with no gene match: 15. Germline CDR1 ENHRY, CDR2 SYGVKD.

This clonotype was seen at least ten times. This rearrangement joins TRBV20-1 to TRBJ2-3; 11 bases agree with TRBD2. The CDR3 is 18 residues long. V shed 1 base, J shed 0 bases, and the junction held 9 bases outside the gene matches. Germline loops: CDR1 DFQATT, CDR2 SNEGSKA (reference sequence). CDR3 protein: CSARVVAGGDLSTDTQYF. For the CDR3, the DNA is TGCAGTGCTAGAGTTGTAGCGGGAGGGGACCTTAGCACAGATACGCAGTATTTT.

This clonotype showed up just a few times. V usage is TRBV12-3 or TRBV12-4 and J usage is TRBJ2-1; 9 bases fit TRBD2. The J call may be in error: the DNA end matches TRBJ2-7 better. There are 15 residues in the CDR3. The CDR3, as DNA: TGTGCCAGCAGTATACTAGCGGGTCCCTACAATGAGCAGTACTTC. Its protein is CASSILAGPYNEQYF.

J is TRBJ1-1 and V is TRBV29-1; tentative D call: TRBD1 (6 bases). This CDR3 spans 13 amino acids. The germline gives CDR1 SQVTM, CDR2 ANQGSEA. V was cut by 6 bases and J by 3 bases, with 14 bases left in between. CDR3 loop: CSVAPGADTEAFF. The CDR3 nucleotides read TGCAGCGTGGCCCCGGGGGCCGACACTGAAGCTTTCTTT. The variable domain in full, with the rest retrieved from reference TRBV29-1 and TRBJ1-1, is SAVISQKPSRDICQRGTSLTIQCQVDSQVTMMFWYRQQPGQSLTLIATANQGSEATYESGFVIDKFPISRPNLTFSTLTVSNMSPEDSSIYLCSVAPGADTEAFFGQGTRLTVV.

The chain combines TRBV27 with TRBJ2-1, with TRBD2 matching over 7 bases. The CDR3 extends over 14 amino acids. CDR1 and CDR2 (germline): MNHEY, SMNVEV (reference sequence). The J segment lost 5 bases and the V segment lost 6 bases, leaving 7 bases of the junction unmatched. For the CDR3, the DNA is TGTGCCAGCAGCTCCCTAGCGGTAAACAATGAGCAGTTCTTC. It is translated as CASSSLAVNNEQFF.

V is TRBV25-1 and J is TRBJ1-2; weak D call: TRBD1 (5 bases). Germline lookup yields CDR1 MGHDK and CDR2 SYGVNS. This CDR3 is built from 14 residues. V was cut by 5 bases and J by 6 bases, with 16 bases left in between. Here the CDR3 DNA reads TGTGCCAGCAGTCAGGCAGGGTCAGAGGATGGCTACACCTTC. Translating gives CASSQAGSEDGYTF.

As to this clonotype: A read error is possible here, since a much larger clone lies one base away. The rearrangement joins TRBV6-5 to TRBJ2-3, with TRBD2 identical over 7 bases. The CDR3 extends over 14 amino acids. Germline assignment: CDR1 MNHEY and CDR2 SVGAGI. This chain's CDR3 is CTSSLGVAGDTQYF. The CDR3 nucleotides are TGTACCAGCAGTCTGGGAGTAGCGGGAGATACGCAGTATTTT.

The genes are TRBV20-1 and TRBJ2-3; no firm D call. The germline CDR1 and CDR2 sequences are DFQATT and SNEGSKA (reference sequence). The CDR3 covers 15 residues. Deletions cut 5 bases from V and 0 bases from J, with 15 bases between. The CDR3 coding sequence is TGCAGTGCTCCTAGGCCAGGAAGAAGCACAGATACGCAGTATTTT. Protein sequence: CSAPRPGRSTDTQYF.

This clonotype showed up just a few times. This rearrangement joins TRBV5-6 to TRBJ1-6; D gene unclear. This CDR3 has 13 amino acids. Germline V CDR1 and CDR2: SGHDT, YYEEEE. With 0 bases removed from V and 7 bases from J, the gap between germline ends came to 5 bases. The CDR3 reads CASSLVGNSPLHF. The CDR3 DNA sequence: TGTGCCAGCAGCTTGGTGGGCAATTCACCCCTCCACTTT.

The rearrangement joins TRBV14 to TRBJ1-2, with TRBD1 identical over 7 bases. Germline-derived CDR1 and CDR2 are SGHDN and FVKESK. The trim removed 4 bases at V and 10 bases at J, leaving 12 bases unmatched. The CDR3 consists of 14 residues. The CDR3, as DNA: TGTGCCAGCAGCCCTCAACCCAGACAGGGATCCTACACCTTC. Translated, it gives CASSPQPRQGSYTF.

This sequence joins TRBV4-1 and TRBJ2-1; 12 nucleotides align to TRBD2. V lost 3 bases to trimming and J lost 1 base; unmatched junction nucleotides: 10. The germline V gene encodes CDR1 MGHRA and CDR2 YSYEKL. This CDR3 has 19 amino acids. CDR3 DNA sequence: TGCGCCAGCAGCCAGGCCCGGGGGGGGACTAGCGGGTCCTACAATGAGCAGTTCTTC. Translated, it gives CASSQARGGTSGSYNEQFF.

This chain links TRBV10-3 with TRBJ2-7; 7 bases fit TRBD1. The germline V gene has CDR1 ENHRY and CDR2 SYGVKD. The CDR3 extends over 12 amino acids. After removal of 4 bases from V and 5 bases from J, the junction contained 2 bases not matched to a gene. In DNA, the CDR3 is TGTGCCATCAGTGGACAGGGAAACGAGCAGTACTTC. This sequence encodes CAISGQGNEQYF.

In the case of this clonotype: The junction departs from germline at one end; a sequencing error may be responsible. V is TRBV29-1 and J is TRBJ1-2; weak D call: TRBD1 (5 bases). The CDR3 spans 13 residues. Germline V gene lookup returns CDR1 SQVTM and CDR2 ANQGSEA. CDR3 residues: CSVDGQGYSGHTF. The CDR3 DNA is TGCAGCGTTGACGGGCAGGGATACTCTGGCCACACCTTC.

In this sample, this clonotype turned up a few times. CDR3 sequence: CSATGTDTYEQYF. CDR3 in DNA: TGCAGTGCTACCGGGACAGATACCTACGAGCAGTACTTC. V is TRBV20-1 and J is TRBJ2-7; 7 bases align to TRBD1. Trimming at V came to 4 bases and at J to 2 bases, leaving 5 bases not matched to a gene. CDR3 length: 13 amino acids. Germline-derived CDR1 and CDR2 are DFQATT and SNEGSKA (reference sequence).

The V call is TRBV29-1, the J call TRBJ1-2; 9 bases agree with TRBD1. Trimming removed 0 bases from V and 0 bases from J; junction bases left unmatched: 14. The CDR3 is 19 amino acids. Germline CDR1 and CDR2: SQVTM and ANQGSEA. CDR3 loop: CSVEDPRPGQGGPNYGYTF. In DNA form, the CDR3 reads TGCAGCGTTGAAGATCCCCGCCCGGGACAGGGAGGTCCTAACTATGGCTACACCTTC.

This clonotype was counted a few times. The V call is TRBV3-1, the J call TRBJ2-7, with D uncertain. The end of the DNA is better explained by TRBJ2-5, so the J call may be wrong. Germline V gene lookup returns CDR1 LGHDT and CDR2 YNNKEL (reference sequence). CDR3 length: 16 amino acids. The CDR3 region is CASSQGVGPPQETQYF. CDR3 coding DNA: TGTGCCAGCAGCCAAGGGGTGGGCCCCCCTCAAGAGACCCAGTACTTC.

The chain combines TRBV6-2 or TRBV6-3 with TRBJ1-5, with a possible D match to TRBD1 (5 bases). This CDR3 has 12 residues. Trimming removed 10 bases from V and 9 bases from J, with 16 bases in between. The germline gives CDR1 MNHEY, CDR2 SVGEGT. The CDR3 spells CATKEGERPQHF. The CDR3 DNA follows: TGTGCCACCAAGGAAGGGGAACGGCCCCAGCATTTT.

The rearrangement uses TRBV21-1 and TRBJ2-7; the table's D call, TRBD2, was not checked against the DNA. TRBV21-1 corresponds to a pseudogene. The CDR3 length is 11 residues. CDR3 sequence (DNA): TGTGCCAGTATCGCGGGCCGCGAGCAGTACTTC. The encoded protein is CASIAGREQYF.

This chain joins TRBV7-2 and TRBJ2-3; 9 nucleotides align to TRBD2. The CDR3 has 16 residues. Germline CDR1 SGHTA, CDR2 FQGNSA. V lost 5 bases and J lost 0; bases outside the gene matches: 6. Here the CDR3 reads CASSISSGASTDTQYF. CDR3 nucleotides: TGTGCCAGCAGCATTTCTAGCGGGGCTAGCACAGATACGCAGTATTTT. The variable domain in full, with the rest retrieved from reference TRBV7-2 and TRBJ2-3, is GAGVSQSPSNKVTEKGKDVELRCDPISGHTALYWYRQSLGQGLEFLIYFQGNSAPDKSGLPSDRFSAERTGGSVSTLTIQRTQQEDSAVYLCASSISSGASTDTQYFGPGTRLTVL.

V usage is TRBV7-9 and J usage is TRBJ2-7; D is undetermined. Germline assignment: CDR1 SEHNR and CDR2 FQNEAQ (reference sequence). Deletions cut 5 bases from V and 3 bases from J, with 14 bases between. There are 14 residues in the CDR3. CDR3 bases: TGTGCCAGCAGCCCGAATTCACCTGGCTACGAGCAGTACTTC. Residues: CASSPNSPGYEQYF.

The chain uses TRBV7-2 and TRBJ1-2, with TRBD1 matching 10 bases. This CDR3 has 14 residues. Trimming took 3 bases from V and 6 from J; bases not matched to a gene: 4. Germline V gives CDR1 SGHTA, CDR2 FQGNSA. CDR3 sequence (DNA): TGTGCCAGCAGCTTCGACAGGGGGCAGAATGGCTACACCTTC. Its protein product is CASSFDRGQNGYTF.

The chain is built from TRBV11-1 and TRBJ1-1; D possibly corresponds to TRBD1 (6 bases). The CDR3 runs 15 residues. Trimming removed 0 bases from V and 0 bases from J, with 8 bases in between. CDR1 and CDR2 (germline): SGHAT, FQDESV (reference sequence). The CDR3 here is CASSLAGAMNTEAFF. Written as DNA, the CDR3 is TGTGCCAGCAGCTTAGCGGGGGCCATGAACACTGAAGCTTTCTTT.